This T cell receptor (beta chain) is drawn from a study of shared clonotypes between healthy human individuals. Overall study: Per-donor plates numbered three CD4 naive, three CD4 memory, two CD8 naive and one CD8 memory.

About this clone itself: Its antigen is not known. The sample holds other DNA sequences that translate to the same CDR3.

Sorted-subset replicate PCR reactions contained around 220 ng DNA, corresponding to 29,000 or so T cell genomes. Assay: immunoSEQ multiplex PCR; the TCRdb copy retains only in-frame clones and omits some. The sample consists of over a million clones, 98% to 99% of them appearing once. Notes on the study in general: Clonotype sharing levels among donors were expected to vary with sequencing depth. Rarefaction analysis demonstrated incomplete sorted-subset sequencing notwithstanding large depth.

Trimming took off 0 bases at V and 3 bases at J, with 9 bases between the two ends. Germline CDR1 and CDR2: KGHSH and LQKENI. This CDR3 comprises 14 residues. This clonotype was sampled from a man aged 30-40 years in good health. This sequence joins TRBV18 and TRBJ2-7, with D maybe TRBD1 (5 bases). The material sequenced was naive CD4+ T cells sorted from blood. Subset here: CD45RA+ positively selected. The CDR3 is CASSPPSQGYEQYF. The CDR3 nucleotides are TGTGCCAGCTCACCACCAAGCCAGGGCTACGAGCAGTACTTC.